A single sample gave rise to the 32 T cell receptor beta chains below, sequenced in a study of OX40 agonist ivuxolimab in advanced cancers. Repertoires were generated with immunoSEQ multiplex PCR, while TCRdb's copy carries only in-frame clones and drops some. The data hold under 50,000 clones, with roughly nine tenths observed a single time. This sample comprised CD4+ or CD8+ T cells sorted from blood, obtained in a trial of the OX40 agonist ivuxolimab. These receptors originate from an adult with an advanced solid tumor such as melanoma, head and neck, liver or kidney cancer.

V and J are TRBV6-1 and TRBJ1-2, with D tentatively TRBD1 (5 bases). Trimming took 0 bases from V and 1 from J, leaving 9 bases between them. The CDR3 runs 15 residues. Germline V gives CDR1 MNHNS, CDR2 SASEGT. CDR3 amino acids: CASSEAGTFNYGYTF. DNA for the CDR3: TGTGCCAGCAGTGAAGCAGGGACCTTTAACTATGGCTACACCTTC.

J is TRBJ2-7 and V is TRBV14; D call uncertain. CDR3 length: 12 amino acids. CDR1 is SGHDN and CDR2 is FVKESK in the germline V gene. V was pared by 1 base and J by 5 bases, with 6 bases between. This CDR3 reads CASSQVPNEQYF. For the CDR3, the DNA is TGTGCCAGCAGCCAAGTTCCGAACGAGCAGTACTTC.

This clone has just one count. The chain recombines TRBV19 with TRBJ2-1, with D unresolved. V was cut by 4 bases and J by 4 bases, with 5 bases left in between. The CDR3 length is 12 residues. Germline V gene lookup returns CDR1 LNHDA and CDR2 SQIVND (reference sequence). As DNA, the CDR3 is TGTGCCAGTAGTAATCGGTACAATGAGCAGTTCTTC. It encodes CASSNRYNEQFF.

The chain links TRBV6-1 to TRBJ2-2; TRBD2 aligns across 11 bases. CDR1 and CDR2 from the germline V gene are MNHNS and SASEGT. Trimming took 4 bases from V and 4 from J; bases not matched to a gene: 11. The CDR3 extends over 18 amino acids. The CDR3 is CASSGLNVAGGSTGELFF. The CDR3 DNA sequence: TGTGCCAGCAGTGGGTTGAATGTAGCGGGAGGGTCCACCGGGGAGCTGTTTTTT.

The chain carries TRBV6-1 and TRBJ2-7, with a possible D match to TRBD1 (5 bases). Germline V gene lookup returns CDR1 MNHNS and CDR2 SASEGT. The length of the CDR3 is 14 residues. The V end lost 7 bases, the J end lost 2 bases, and 15 bases lay between the germline ends. CDR3 sequence reads: CASTSSGLPYEQYF. In nucleotides, the CDR3 is TGTGCCAGCACCTCCTCAGGGCTACCCTACGAGCAGTACTTC.

The CDR3 sequence is CASSYRRTSIADTQYF. The CDR3 DNA sequence: TGTGCCAGCAGTTACCGCCGGACTAGCATCGCAGATACGCAGTATTTT. V is TRBV6-5 and J is TRBJ2-3; TRBD2 matches 8 bases. Germline CDR1 and CDR2: MNHEY and SVGAGI. With 2 bases clipped from V and 4 bases from J, the junction kept 8 bases outside the gene matches. This CDR3 has 16 amino acids.

The V call is TRBV4-2, the J call TRBJ1-2, with 7 bases matching TRBD1. With V trimmed by 0 bases and J by 0 bases, 7 bases remained unmatched. The germline V gene encodes CDR1 LGHNA and CDR2 YNFKEQ. CDR3 length: 17 amino acids. The CDR3 DNA reads as TGTGCCAGCAGCCAAGATTGGCAGGGGGTGACTAACTATGGCTACACCTTC. Translated: CASSQDWQGVTNYGYTF.

Concerning this clone itself: The likely explanation is a read error, given a far larger clone one base away. J is TRBJ1-2 and V is TRBV4-2; TRBD1 agrees at 7 bases. Germline CDR1 and CDR2: LGHNA and YNFKEQ. The V gene end was trimmed by 0 bases and the J gene end by 1 base; junction bases not matched to a gene: 5. The CDR3 runs to 16 residues. CDR3 sequence (DNA): TGTGCCAGCAGCCAAGATAGGTACAGGGGTAACTATGGCTACACCTTC. It translates to CASSQDRYRGNYGYTF.

The V gene is TRBV28, the J gene TRBJ1-4; 10 positions agree with TRBD1. Germline lookup yields CDR1 MDHEN and CDR2 SYDVKM. This CDR3 spans 15 amino acids. The V and J ends lost 9 bases and 6 bases, in that order; junction bases with no gene match: 10. This chain's CDR3 is CASSPGQGPHEKLFF. The CDR3 nucleotides read TGTGCCAGTTCACCGGGACAGGGGCCCCATGAAAAACTGTTTTTT.

Only one count was recorded for this clone. The V gene is TRBV14, the J gene TRBJ1-2; unclear D gene. Germline V gene sequence: CDR1 SGHDN, CDR2 FVKESK. V was cut by 1 base and J by 2 bases, with 11 bases left in between. CDR3 length: 15 amino acids. CDR3 residues: CASSQGASRNYGYTF. CDR3 DNA: TGTGCCAGCAGCCAAGGAGCGTCTCGGAACTATGGCTACACCTTC.

The chain employs TRBV10-2 and TRBJ2-1; TRBD1 agrees at 11 bases. V gave up 6 bases and J gave up 4 bases; unmatched junction bases: 5. The CDR3 totals 15 residues. From germline, CDR1 is WSHSY and CDR2 SAAADI. The CDR3 spells CASRSGTGGYNEQFF. The CDR3 nucleotides read TGCGCCAGCAGATCCGGGACAGGGGGTTACAATGAGCAGTTCTTC.

This sequence joins TRBV4-3 and TRBJ2-3; 7 bases line up with TRBD2. The V segment lost 7 bases and the J segment 0 bases; nucleotides outside the gene matches: 7. CDR3 size: 15 residues. Per germline, CDR1 LGHNA and CDR2 YSLEER. The CDR3 nucleotides read TGCGCCAGCACCCCCGGGACTACTAGCACAGATACGCAGTATTTT. This gives the protein CASTPGTTSTDTQYF.

The V call is TRBV7-9, the J call TRBJ2-1; no clear D. Germline lookup yields CDR1 SEHNR and CDR2 FQNEAQ (reference sequence). There are 15 residues in the CDR3. The V gene lost 1 base and the J gene lost 3 bases, with 10 bases spanning the gap. The CDR3 coding sequence is TGTGCCAGCAGCTTAGAAGGGTGGGGCTACAATGAGCAGTTCTTC. It codes for CASSLEGWGYNEQFF.

The chain uses TRBV5-6 and TRBJ1-5; no reliable D call. Trimming stripped 4 bases from V and 2 bases from J, with 13 bases between. Germline V CDR1 and CDR2: SGHDT, YYEEEE. The CDR3 loop spans 15 amino acids. As DNA, the CDR3 is TGTGCCAGCAGCCGTCAAGATCATGGCAATCAGCCCCAGCATTTT. Translated, it gives CASSRQDHGNQPQHF.

This chain uses TRBV5-6 with TRBJ2-7, with TRBD2 identical over 10 bases. V was pared by 0 bases and J by 6 bases, with 9 bases of the junction left unmatched. The CDR3 sequence is 16 residues long. CDR1 and CDR2 from the germline V gene are SGHDT and YYEEEE. DNA of the CDR3: TGTGCCAGCAGCTTGGTGGGACTAGCGACCTCCGGCGAGCAGTACTTC. Its translation is CASSLVGLATSGEQYF.

The CDR3 sequence is CASSWDSATNEKLFF. Written as DNA, the CDR3 is TGCGCCAGCAGCTGGGACAGCGCAACTAATGAAAAACTGTTTTTT. The V gene is TRBV5-1, the J gene TRBJ1-4; 7 bases align to TRBD1. The CDR3 is 15 residues long. Germline CDR1 and CDR2: SGHRS and YFSETQ. With 3 bases clipped from V and 0 bases from J, the junction kept 2 bases outside the gene matches.

The rearrangement links TRBV27 to TRBJ2-7; 10 positions agree with TRBD1. CDR3 size: 15 residues. The trim removed 5 bases at V and 3 bases at J, leaving 7 bases unmatched. In germline, CDR1 is MNHEY, CDR2 SMNVEV (reference sequence). CDR3 coding DNA: TGTGCCAGCAGTGGCCGGGACAGGGGTCTCTACGAGCAGTACTTC. Its protein is CASSGRDRGLYEQYF.

This clone has only one observation. V and J are TRBV5-4 and TRBJ1-1; TRBD1 is a possible D gene (5 bases). This CDR3 contains 13 residues. V lost 0 bases to trimming and J lost 5 bases, with 8 bases between them. Germline-derived CDR1 and CDR2 are SGHNT and YYREEE (reference sequence). The CDR3 nucleotides are TGTGCCAGCAGCTTGGAACAGGAGACTGAAGCTTTCTTT. Its protein is CASSLEQETEAFF.

This chain joins TRBV18 and TRBJ1-2; 9 bases match TRBD1. The CDR3 covers 15 residues. The germline V gene encodes CDR1 KGHSH and CDR2 LQKENI. Losses at the gene ends were 5 bases for V and 0 bases for J; bases not matched to a gene: 4. CDR3 loop: CASSSRTGANYGYTF. CDR3 nucleotides: TGTGCCAGCTCATCGAGGACAGGGGCTAACTATGGCTACACCTTC.

The sample holds one count of this clone. The CDR3 reads CASSDSTSGSLYEQYF. CDR3 nucleotides: TGCGCCAGCAGTGATTCGACTAGCGGGAGTTTATACGAGCAGTACTTC. The V and J genes are TRBV10-2 and TRBJ2-7; 12 positions match TRBD2. The junction had 7 bases not matched to a gene; V was cut back by 3 bases and J by 4 bases. Germline V gives CDR1 WSHSY, CDR2 SAAADI. This CDR3 contains 16 residues.

This chain joins TRBV27 and TRBJ2-1, with 11 nucleotides matching TRBD2. V dropped 0 bases and J dropped 8; count of bases not matched to a gene: 12. The CDR3 has 18 amino acids. Germline CDR1 MNHEY, CDR2 SMNVEV (reference sequence). The CDR3 here is CASSLSYPASGRFDEQFF. Here the CDR3 DNA reads TGTGCCAGCAGTTTATCCTACCCAGCTAGCGGGAGGTTCGATGAGCAGTTCTTC.

This clone has only one observation. This chain uses TRBV11-2 with TRBJ1-1; the D gene is possibly TRBD1 (5 bases). CDR3 length: 18 amino acids. Between the trimmed V and J ends, which lost 0 bases and 0 bases, there was a span of 17 bases. CDR1 and CDR2 (germline): SGHAT, FQNNGV. CDR3: CASSLDGTDLIMNTEAFF. In nucleotides, the CDR3 is TGTGCCAGCAGCTTAGATGGGACTGACCTGATCATGAACACTGAAGCTTTCTTT. Combining the CDR3 with reference TRBV11-2 and TRBJ1-1 gives the whole variable domain EAGVAQSPRYKIIEKRQSVAFWCNPISGHATLYWYQQILGQGPKLLIQFQNNGVVDDSQLPKDRFSAERLKGVDSTLKIQPAKLEDSAVYLCASSLDGTDLIMNTEAFFGQGTRLTVV.

The chain's CDR3 is CASSGVKGTGWEGELDTEAFF. The CDR3 DNA is TGCGCCAGCAGCGGGGTAAAAGGTACAGGGTGGGAGGGTGAATTGGACACTGAAGCTTTCTTT. The chain carries TRBV5-1 and TRBJ1-1; possibly TRBD1 for D (6 bases). V lost 4 bases, J lost 3 bases, and 34 bases lay in between. CDR3 length: 21 amino acids. Germline V gene lookup returns CDR1 SGHRS and CDR2 YFSETQ.

The chain is built from TRBV7-6 and TRBJ2-5; D gene uncertain. V gave up 3 bases and J gave up 5 bases, with 7 bases separating them. CDR1 is SGHVS and CDR2 is FNYEAQ in the germline V gene. CDR3 length: 12 amino acids. The CDR3 is CASSFGSETQYF. For the CDR3, the DNA is TGTGCCAGCAGCTTCGGCTCCGAGACCCAGTACTTC. Filled out from reference TRBV7-6 and TRBJ2-5, the complete variable domain reads GAGVSQSPRYKVTKRGQDVALRCDPISGHVSLYWYRQALGQGPEFLTYFNYEAQQDKSGLPNDRFSAERPEGSISTLTIQRTEQRDSAMYRCASSFGSETQYFGPGTRLLVL.

The J gene is TRBJ2-3, the V gene TRBV29-1; TRBD1 is a possible D gene (5 bases). Between the trimmed V and J ends, which lost 7 bases and 0 bases, there was a span of 17 bases. Germline V gives CDR1 SQVTM, CDR2 ANQGSEA. CDR3 length: 15 amino acids. The CDR3 loop reads CSAKYARASTDTQYF. As DNA, the CDR3 is TGCAGCGCCAAATACGCCAGGGCTAGCACAGATACGCAGTATTTT.

The chain joins TRBV7-6 to TRBJ2-1; 9 positions agree with TRBD2. V shed 5 bases and J 4 bases; nucleotides not matched to a gene: 12. CDR1 is SGHVS, CDR2 FNYEAQ, per germline. CDR3 length: 17 residues. The CDR3 reads CASSLNLAGAPYNEQFF. DNA for the CDR3: TGTGCCAGCAGCCTAAATTTAGCGGGGGCGCCTTACAATGAGCAGTTCTTC.

This chain links TRBV6-6 with TRBJ2-5, with D perhaps assigned TRBD1 or TRBD2 (5 bases each). The V end lost 2 bases, the J end lost 5 bases, and 15 bases lay between the germline ends. The germline gives CDR1 MNHNY, CDR2 SVGAGI (reference sequence). The CDR3 covers 15 residues. The DNA of the CDR3 is TGTGCCAGCAGTTACCTGCACGGGACGGGCGAGACCCAGTACTTC. It codes for CASSYLHGTGETQYF.

The chain couples TRBV5-1 to TRBJ2-7; 10 bases are shared with TRBD1. V was clipped by 3 bases and J by 2 bases; unmatched bases: 11. The CDR3 length is 17 residues. Per the germline V gene, CDR1 is SGHRS and CDR2 is YFSETQ. The CDR3 DNA follows: TGCGCCAGCAGCTCGGACTGGACAGGGGGAAGAACCTACGAGCAGTACTTC. It encodes CASSSDWTGGRTYEQYF.

The chain carries TRBV5-1 and TRBJ2-5; 9 bases map to TRBD2. This CDR3 contains 15 residues. Germline V gene data show CDR1 as SGHRS and CDR2 as YFSETQ. The trim removed 5 bases at V and 4 bases at J, leaving 9 bases unmatched. CDR3 amino acids: CASSASGGGAETQYF. The CDR3 DNA reads TGCGCCAGCAGTGCCTCGGGCGGGGGGGCAGAGACCCAGTACTTC. The full variable domain, its missing parts supplied by reference TRBV5-1 and TRBJ2-5, is KAGVTQTPRYLIKTRGQQVTLSCSPISGHRSVSWYQQTPGQGLQFLFEYFSETQRNKGNFPGRFSGRQFSNSRSEMNVSTLELGDSALYLCASSASGGGAETQYFGPGTRLLVL.

The V call is TRBV30, the J call TRBJ2-7; D perhaps matches TRBD2 (5 bases). Deletions cut 2 bases from V and 5 bases from J, with 19 bases between. Germline loops: CDR1 GTSNPN, CDR2 SVGIG (reference sequence). This CDR3 region has 15 residues. CDR3 amino acids: CAWSPDIGELHEQYF. CDR3 sequence (DNA): TGTGCCTGGAGTCCCGACATCGGGGAGCTCCACGAGCAGTACTTC. Using reference TRBV30 and TRBJ2-7 for the parts outside the CDR3, the full variable domain is SQTIHQWPATLVQPVGSPLSLECTVEGTSNPNLYWYRQAAGRGLQLLFYSVGIGQISSEVPQNLSASRPQDRQFILSSKKLLLSDSGFYLCAWSPDIGELHEQYFGPGTRLTVT.

The chain carries TRBV7-9 and TRBJ2-3; no definite D call. V was cut by 4 bases and J by 5 bases, with 4 bases left in between. The germline V gene encodes CDR1 SEHNR and CDR2 FQNEAQ (reference sequence). The CDR3 runs 11 residues. The CDR3 nucleotides are TGTGCCAGCAGCTCCGAAGATACGCAGTATTTT. Its translation is CASSSEDTQYF.

This clone appeared a single time. The rearrangement uses TRBV2 and TRBJ1-6; the match to TRBD1 covers 7 bases. Germline assignment: CDR1 SNHLY and CDR2 FYNNEI. The CDR3 length is 17 residues. V shed 0 bases, J shed 9 bases, and the junction held 11 bases outside the gene matches. This CDR3 is CASSEAWDRSVRSPLHF. The CDR3 DNA sequence: TGTGCCAGCAGTGAAGCCTGGGACAGATCGGTCCGTTCACCCCTCCACTTT.